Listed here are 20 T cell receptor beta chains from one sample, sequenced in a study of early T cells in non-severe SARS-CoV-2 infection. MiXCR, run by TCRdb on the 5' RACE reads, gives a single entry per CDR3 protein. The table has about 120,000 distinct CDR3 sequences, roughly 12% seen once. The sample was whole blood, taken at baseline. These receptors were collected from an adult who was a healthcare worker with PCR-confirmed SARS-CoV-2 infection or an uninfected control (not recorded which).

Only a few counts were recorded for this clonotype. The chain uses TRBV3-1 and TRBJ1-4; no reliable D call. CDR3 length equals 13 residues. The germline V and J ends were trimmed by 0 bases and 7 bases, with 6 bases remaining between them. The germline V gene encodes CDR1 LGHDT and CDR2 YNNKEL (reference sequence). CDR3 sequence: CASSQDVGEKLFF. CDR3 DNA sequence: TGTGCCAGCAGCCAAGATGTCGGTGAAAAACTGTTTTTT.

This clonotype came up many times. This CDR3 is CASSLGEETQYF. CDR3 nucleotides: TGCGCCAGCAGCTTGGGAGAAGAGACCCAGTACTTC. This chain connects TRBV5-1 to TRBJ2-5; D remains ambiguous. Germline lookup yields CDR1 SGHRS and CDR2 YFSETQ. This CDR3 spans 12 amino acids. The V end was cut by 0 bases, the J end by 3 bases, with 3 bases between. Full variable domain (remainder filled in from reference TRBV5-1 and TRBJ2-5): KAGVTQTPRYLIKTRGQQVTLSCSPISGHRSVSWYQQTPGQGLQFLFEYFSETQRNKGNFPGRFSGRQFSNSRSEMNVSTLELGDSALYLCASSLGEETQYFGPGTRLLVL.

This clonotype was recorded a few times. The CDR3: CSARTPGNTEAFF. CDR3 bases: TGCAGTGCTAGAACCCCTGGGAACACTGAAGCTTTCTTT. The V gene is TRBV20-1, the J gene TRBJ1-1; D is unclear. This CDR3 has 13 residues. Trimming shortened V by 2 bases and J by 1 base, and 8 bases separated the two germline ends. CDR1 and CDR2 from the germline V gene are DFQATT and SNEGSKA (reference sequence).

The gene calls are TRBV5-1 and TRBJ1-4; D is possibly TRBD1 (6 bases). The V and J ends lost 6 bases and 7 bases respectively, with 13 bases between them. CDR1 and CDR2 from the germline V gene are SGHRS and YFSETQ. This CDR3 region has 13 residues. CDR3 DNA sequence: TGCGCCAGCACCATTAAAGGGGGTGAAAAACTGTTTTTT. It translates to CASTIKGGEKLFF.

CDR3 residues: CASSPWTGYTEAFF. CDR3 DNA: TGTGCCAGCAGCCCCTGGACAGGGTATACTGAAGCTTTCTTT. The chain is built from TRBV11-2 and TRBJ1-1; 8 nucleotides align to TRBD1. CDR3 length equals 14 residues. The germline V gene has CDR1 SGHAT and CDR2 FQNNGV. The V and J ends lost 5 bases and 5 bases, in that order; junction bases with no gene match: 7.

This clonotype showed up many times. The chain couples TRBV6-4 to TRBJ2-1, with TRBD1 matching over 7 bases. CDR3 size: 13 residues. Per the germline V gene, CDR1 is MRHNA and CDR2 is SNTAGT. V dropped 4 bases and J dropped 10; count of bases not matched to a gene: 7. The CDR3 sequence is CASSGQGEDEQFF. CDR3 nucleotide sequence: TGTGCCAGCAGTGGACAGGGCGAAGACGAGCAGTTCTTC.

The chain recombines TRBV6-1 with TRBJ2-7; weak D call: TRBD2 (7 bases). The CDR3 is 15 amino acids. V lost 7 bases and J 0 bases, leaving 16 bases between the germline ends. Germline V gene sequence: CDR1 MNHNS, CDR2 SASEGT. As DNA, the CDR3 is TGTGCCAGCACCCGATCGGGGGGCTTCTCCTACGAGCAGTACTTC. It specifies CASTRSGGFSYEQYF.

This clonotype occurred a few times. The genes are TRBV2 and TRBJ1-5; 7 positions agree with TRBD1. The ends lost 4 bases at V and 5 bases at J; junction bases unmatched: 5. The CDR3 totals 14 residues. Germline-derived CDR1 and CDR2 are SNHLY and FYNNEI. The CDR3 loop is CASSGLGGDQPQHF. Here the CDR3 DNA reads TGTGCCAGCAGTGGACTAGGGGGCGATCAGCCCCAGCATTTT.

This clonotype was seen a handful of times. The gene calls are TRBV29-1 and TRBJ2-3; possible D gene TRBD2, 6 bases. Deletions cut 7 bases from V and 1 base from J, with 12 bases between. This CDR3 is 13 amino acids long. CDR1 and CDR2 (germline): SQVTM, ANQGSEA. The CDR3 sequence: CSGAGPGTDTQYF. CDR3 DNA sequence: TGCAGCGGGGCGGGGCCTGGCACAGATACGCAGTATTTT.

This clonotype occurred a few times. The CDR3 reads CASSLEYGDPDWIEQFF. CDR3 in DNA: TGTGCCAGCAGCTTAGAGTATGGCGACCCGGACTGGATTGAGCAGTTCTTC. The genes are TRBV7-6 and TRBJ2-1; D is possibly TRBD2 (5 bases). Per germline, CDR1 SGHVS and CDR2 FNYEAQ. The CDR3 contains 17 residues. Trimming cost V 1 base and J 9 bases, with 22 bases left between them.

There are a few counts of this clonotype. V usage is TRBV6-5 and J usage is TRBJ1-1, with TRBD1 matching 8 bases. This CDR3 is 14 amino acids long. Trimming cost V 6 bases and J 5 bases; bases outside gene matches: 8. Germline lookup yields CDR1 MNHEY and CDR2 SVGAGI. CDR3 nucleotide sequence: TGTGCCAGCAGAAACCGACAGGGGCGGACTGAAGCTTTCTTT. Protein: CASRNRQGRTEAFF.

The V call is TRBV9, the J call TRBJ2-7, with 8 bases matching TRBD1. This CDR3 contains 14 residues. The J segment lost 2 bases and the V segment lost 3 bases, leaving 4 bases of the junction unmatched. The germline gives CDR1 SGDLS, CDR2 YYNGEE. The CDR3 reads CASSAQGVAYEQYF. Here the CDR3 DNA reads TGTGCCAGCAGCGCACAGGGGGTGGCCTACGAGCAGTACTTC.

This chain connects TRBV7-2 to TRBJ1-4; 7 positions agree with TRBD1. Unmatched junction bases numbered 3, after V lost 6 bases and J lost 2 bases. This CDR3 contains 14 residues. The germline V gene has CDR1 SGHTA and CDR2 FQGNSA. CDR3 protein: CASSLDRTNEKLFF. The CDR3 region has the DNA TGTGCCAGCAGTTTGGACAGGACTAATGAAAAACTGTTTTTT.

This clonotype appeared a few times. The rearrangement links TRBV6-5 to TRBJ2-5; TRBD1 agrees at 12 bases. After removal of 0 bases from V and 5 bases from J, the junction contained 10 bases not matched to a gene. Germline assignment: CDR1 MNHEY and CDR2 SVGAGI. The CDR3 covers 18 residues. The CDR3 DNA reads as TGTGCCAGCAGTTACTCCCGGGACAGGGGGCTGGGGGCTGAGACCCAGTACTTC. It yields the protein CASSYSRDRGLGAETQYF.

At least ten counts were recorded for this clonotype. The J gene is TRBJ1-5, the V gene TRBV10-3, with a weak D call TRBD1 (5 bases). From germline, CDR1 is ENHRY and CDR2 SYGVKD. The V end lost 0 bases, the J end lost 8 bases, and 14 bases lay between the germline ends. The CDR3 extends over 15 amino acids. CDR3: CAISESVEGSKPQHF. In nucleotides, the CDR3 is TGTGCCATCAGTGAGTCGGTAGAGGGGTCAAAGCCCCAGCATTTT.

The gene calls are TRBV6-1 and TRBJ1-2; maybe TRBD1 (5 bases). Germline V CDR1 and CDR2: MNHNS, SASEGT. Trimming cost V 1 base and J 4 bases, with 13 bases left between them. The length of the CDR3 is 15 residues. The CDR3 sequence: CASSEVAGISYGYTF. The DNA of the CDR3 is TGTGCCAGCAGTGAAGTGGCAGGGATATCCTATGGCTACACCTTC.

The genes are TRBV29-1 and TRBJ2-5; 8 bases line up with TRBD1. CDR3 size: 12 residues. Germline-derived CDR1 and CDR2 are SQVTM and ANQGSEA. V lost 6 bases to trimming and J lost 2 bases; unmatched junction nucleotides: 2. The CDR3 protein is CSVNRGQETQYF. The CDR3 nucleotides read TGCAGCGTCAACAGGGGGCAAGAGACCCAGTACTTC.

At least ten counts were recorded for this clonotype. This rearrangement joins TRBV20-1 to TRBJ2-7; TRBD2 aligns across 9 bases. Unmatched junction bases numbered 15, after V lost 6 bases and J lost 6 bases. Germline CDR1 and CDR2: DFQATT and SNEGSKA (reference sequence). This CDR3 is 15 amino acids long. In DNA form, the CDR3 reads TGCAGTGCCCGGGGGGCTAGCGGGACCCAGGGCGAGCAGTACTTC. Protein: CSARGASGTQGEQYF.

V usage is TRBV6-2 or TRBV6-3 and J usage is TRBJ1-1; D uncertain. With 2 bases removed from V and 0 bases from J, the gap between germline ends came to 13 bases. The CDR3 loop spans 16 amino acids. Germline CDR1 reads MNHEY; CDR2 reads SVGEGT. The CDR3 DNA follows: TGTGCCAGCAGTTACCCCGTCGGGTCTATGAACACTGAAGCTTTCTTT. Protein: CASSYPVGSMNTEAFF.

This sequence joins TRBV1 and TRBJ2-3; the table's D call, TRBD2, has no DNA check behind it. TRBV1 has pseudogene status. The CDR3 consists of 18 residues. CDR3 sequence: CTSSQEDPTSGGTDTQYF. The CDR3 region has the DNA TGCACCAGCAGCCAAGAGGATCCGACTAGCGGGGGGACAGATACGCAGTATTTT.